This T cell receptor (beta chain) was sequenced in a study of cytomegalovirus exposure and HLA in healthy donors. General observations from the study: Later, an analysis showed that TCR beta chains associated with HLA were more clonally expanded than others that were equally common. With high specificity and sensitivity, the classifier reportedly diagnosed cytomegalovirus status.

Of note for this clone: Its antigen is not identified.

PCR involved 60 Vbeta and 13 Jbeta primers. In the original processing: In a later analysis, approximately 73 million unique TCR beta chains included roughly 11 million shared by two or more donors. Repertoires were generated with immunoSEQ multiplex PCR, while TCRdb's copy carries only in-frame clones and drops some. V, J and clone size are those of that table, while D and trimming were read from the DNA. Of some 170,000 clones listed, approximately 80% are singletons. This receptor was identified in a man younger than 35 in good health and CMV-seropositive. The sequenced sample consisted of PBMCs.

CDR3 bases: TGCGCCAGCAGCCAGGACGCGGACAGGAGCCATGGCTACACCTTC. Its translation is CASSQDADRSHGYTF. The chain links TRBV4-3 to TRBJ1-2; 7 bases align to TRBD1. The germline CDR1 and CDR2 sequences are LGHNA and YSLEER. This CDR3 region has 15 residues. The J segment lost 6 bases and the V segment lost 3 bases, leaving 10 bases of the junction unmatched.